These 18 T cell receptor beta chains were sequenced from one sample in a study of CD8 T cells in ankylosing spondylitis. Overall study results and limits: A TCR beta motif of under ten highly homologous variants appeared characteristic of ankylosing spondylitis blood.

Their cognate antigens are unknown. TCRdb passed the 5' RACE reads through MiXCR, listing each CDR3 protein once. The sample lists about 510,000 distinct CDR3 sequences, approximately 5% occurring once. Sequenced input: blood, either unsorted or a sorted T cell fraction (not recorded which). The receptors derive from a male donor with ankylosing spondylitis.

This clonotype was recorded at least ten times. This chain joins TRBV6-1 and TRBJ2-1; D could derive from TRBD1 or TRBD2 (5 bases each). CDR1 and CDR2 (germline): MNHNS, SASEGT. Between the trimmed V and J ends, which lost 6 bases and 6 bases, there was a span of 12 bases. The length of the CDR3 is 13 residues. CDR3 coding DNA: TGTGCCAGCAGCCTGGGACGATTCAATGAGCAGTTCTTC. Encoded protein: CASSLGRFNEQFF.

The chain uses TRBV7-9 and TRBJ2-7; 9 nucleotides match TRBD1. The CDR3 extends over 15 amino acids. Trimming at V came to 3 bases and at J to 5 bases, leaving 8 bases not matched to a gene. Germline V gene sequence: CDR1 SEHNR, CDR2 FQNEAQ (reference sequence). The CDR3 here is CASSFQGQGINEQYF. The CDR3 DNA sequence: TGTGCCAGCAGCTTCCAGGGACAGGGTATCAACGAGCAGTACTTC.

The sample holds many counts of this clonotype. The chain is built from TRBV29-1 and TRBJ2-1, with D possibly TRBD2 on 7 matching bases. The CDR3 totals 12 residues. The germline V gene has CDR1 SQVTM and CDR2 ANQGSEA. Trimming took 8 bases from V and 4 from J, leaving 12 bases between them. For the CDR3, the DNA is TGCAGCCCCCGGGGGGCGTACAATGAGCAGTTCTTC. Protein sequence: CSPRGAYNEQFF.

This clonotype was counted at least ten times. V usage is TRBV5-5 and J usage is TRBJ2-1; TRBD1 aligns across 9 bases. CDR3 length: 14 residues. With V trimmed by 7 bases and J by 7 bases, 9 bases remained unmatched. Germline CDR1 is SGHKS and CDR2 is YYEKEE (reference sequence). The CDR3 DNA reads as TGTGCCAGCGGAACAGGGGGCGGTAGGAATGAGCAGTTCTTC. Amino acid sequence: CASGTGGGRNEQFF.

This clonotype appeared many times. J is TRBJ2-2 and V is TRBV9; D remains unclear. Looked up from germline, CDR1 is SGDLS and CDR2 is YYNGEE. This CDR3 spans 13 amino acids. Trimming pared 0 bases from V and 5 bases from J, leaving 5 bases between. The CDR3 DNA reads TGTGCCAGCAGCGTAGGTAGTACCGGGGAGCTGTTTTTT. It specifies CASSVGSTGELFF.

There are many counts of this clonotype. The rearrangement uses TRBV7-2 and TRBJ1-2; no clear D. Per germline, CDR1 SGHTA and CDR2 FQGNSA. The CDR3 covers 13 residues. The V end was cut by 5 bases, the J end by 1 base, with 8 bases between. The CDR3, as DNA: TGTGCCAGCAGCCGGACGGTTAACTATGGCTACACCTTC. It translates to CASSRTVNYGYTF.

This clonotype has ten or more counts. This chain joins TRBV5-1 and TRBJ2-7; D possibly uses TRBD1 or TRBD2 (5 bases each). The CDR3 consists of 15 residues. Deletions cut 0 bases from V and 1 base from J, with 11 bases between. Germline V gene data show CDR1 as SGHRS and CDR2 as YFSETQ. The CDR3 is CASSLAGTDSYEQYF. CDR3 bases: TGCGCCAGCAGCTTGGCCGGGACGGATTCCTACGAGCAGTACTTC. Looking up the rest from reference TRBV5-1 and TRBJ2-7 gives the full variable domain: KAGVTQTPRYLIKTRGQQVTLSCSPISGHRSVSWYQQTPGQGLQFLFEYFSETQRNKGNFPGRFSGRQFSNSRSEMNVSTLELGDSALYLCASSLAGTDSYEQYFGPGTRLTVT.

This clonotype was counted at least ten times. The chain has TRBV12-3 or TRBV12-4 and TRBJ2-5; D remains ambiguous. CDR3 length: 14 residues. The V end lost 3 bases, the J end lost 0 bases, and 8 bases lay between the germline ends. This CDR3 reads CASSLADYQETQYF. The CDR3 nucleotides are TGTGCCAGCAGTTTGGCAGATTACCAAGAGACCCAGTACTTC.

The chain carries TRBV10-3 and TRBJ2-4, with D possibly matching TRBD1 (6 bases). The CDR3 runs to 12 residues. From germline, CDR1 is ENHRY and CDR2 SYGVKD. The V end lost 4 bases, the J end lost 8 bases, and 9 bases lay between the germline ends. The CDR3 bases are TGTGCCATCAGTGTGGACAGTTACATTCAGTACTTC. Its translation: CAISVDSYIQYF.

This chain joins TRBV11-2 and TRBJ1-1; TRBD1 might be the D (5 bases). Germline-derived CDR1 and CDR2 are SGHAT and FQNNGV. Deletions cut 5 bases from V and 0 bases from J, with 13 bases between. The CDR3 has 15 amino acids. This chain's CDR3 is CASSPRQIMNTEAFF. In DNA form, the CDR3 reads TGTGCCAGCAGCCCTAGACAGATAATGAACACTGAAGCTTTCTTT.

This chain joins TRBV6-5 and TRBJ2-3; no clear D gene. In germline, CDR1 is MNHEY, CDR2 SVGAGI. The ends were cut back, 3 bases at V and 0 bases at J, with 13 bases in the middle. There are 16 residues in the CDR3. In DNA, the CDR3 is TGTGCCAGCAGTTATTTCAGTAGCCCTAGCACAGATACGCAGTATTTT. It specifies CASSYFSSPSTDTQYF.

This clonotype was recorded many times. This chain uses TRBV24-1 with TRBJ2-7, with 7 bases identical to TRBD1. The trim removed 3 bases at V and 9 bases at J, leaving 10 bases unmatched. Per germline, CDR1 KGHDR and CDR2 SFDVKD. The CDR3 extends over 14 amino acids. DNA for the CDR3: TGTGCCACCAGTGATCCTGGACAGGCCGCAGGGCAGTACTTC. This translates into CATSDPGQAAGQYF.

This clonotype came up many times. This rearrangement joins TRBV7-2 to TRBJ2-2; D may be TRBD1 or TRBD2 (6 bases each). V was cut by 6 bases and J by 6 bases, with 14 bases left in between. This CDR3 is built from 14 residues. Germline assignment: CDR1 SGHTA and CDR2 FQGNSA. CDR3 sequence: CASRDRGGSGELFF. CDR3 in DNA: TGTGCCAGCAGAGATCGAGGGGGGTCCGGGGAGCTGTTTTTT.

In this sample, this clonotype turned up many times. The chain couples TRBV6-6 to TRBJ1-3; D unresolved. The CDR3 extends over 13 amino acids. The germline V gene has CDR1 MNHNY and CDR2 SVGAGI (reference sequence). Trimming took 7 bases from V and 4 from J, leaving 11 bases between them. The CDR3 DNA reads TGTGCCAGCAATCCCGGCGGAGGAAACACCATATATTTT. The encoded protein is CASNPGGGNTIYF.

This clonotype showed up many times. The J gene is TRBJ1-1, the V gene TRBV18; 10 bases are a match to TRBD1. CDR1 KGHSH and CDR2 LQKENI come from the germline V gene. The V and J ends lost 2 bases and 5 bases, in that order; junction bases with no gene match: 11. CDR3 size: 17 residues. This CDR3 reads CASSPGAGQGLDTEAFF. CDR3 nucleotides: TGTGCCAGCTCACCAGGCGCGGGACAGGGGCTTGATACTGAAGCTTTCTTT.

There are many counts of this clonotype. The rearrangement uses TRBV27 and TRBJ2-1; 11 nucleotides line up with TRBD2. Looked up from germline, CDR1 is MNHEY and CDR2 is SMNVEV (reference sequence). Trimming at V came to 4 bases and at J to 8 bases, leaving 4 bases not matched to a gene. There are 14 residues in the CDR3. The CDR3 spells CASSWLAGGDEQFF. The CDR3 region has the DNA TGTGCCAGCAGTTGGTTAGCGGGAGGGGATGAGCAGTTCTTC.

The chain has TRBV2 and TRBJ1-1; no clear D. CDR1 and CDR2 (germline): SNHLY, FYNNEI. Trimming took off 10 bases at V and 0 bases at J, with 9 bases between the two ends. The length of the CDR3 is 12 residues. The CDR3 protein is CATTRMNTEAFF. CDR3 DNA sequence: TGTGCCACGACACGCATGAACACTGAAGCTTTCTTT.

The rearrangement joins TRBV19 to TRBJ1-2; TRBD1 aligns across 7 bases. Trimming at V came to 6 bases and at J to 7 bases, leaving 8 bases not matched to a gene. Looked up from germline, CDR1 is LNHDA and CDR2 is SQIVND (reference sequence). CDR3 size: 13 residues. The CDR3 sequence is CASRKGQSSGYTF. The CDR3 region has the DNA TGTGCCAGTAGGAAGGGACAGTCTTCTGGCTACACCTTC.